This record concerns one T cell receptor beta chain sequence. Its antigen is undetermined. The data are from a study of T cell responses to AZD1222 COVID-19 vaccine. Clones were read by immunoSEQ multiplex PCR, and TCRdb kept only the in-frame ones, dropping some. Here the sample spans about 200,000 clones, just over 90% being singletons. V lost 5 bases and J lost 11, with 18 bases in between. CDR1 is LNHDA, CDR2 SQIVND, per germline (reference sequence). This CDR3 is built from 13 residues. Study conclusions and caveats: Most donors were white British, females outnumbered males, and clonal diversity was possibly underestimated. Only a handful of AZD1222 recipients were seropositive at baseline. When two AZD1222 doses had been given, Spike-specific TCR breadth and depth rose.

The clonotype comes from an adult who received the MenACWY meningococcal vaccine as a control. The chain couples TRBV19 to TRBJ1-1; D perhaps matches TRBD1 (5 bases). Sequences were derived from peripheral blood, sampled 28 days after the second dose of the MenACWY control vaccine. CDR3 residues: CASSPRTGREAFF. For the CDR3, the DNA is TGTGCCAGTAGTCCCCGAACAGGTCGAGAGGCTTTCTTT.